The sample holds many counts of the clone carrying this TCR beta chain. What it binds is not known. Generation of TCR cDNA used 5'RACE template switching (which added a universal primer site and UMIs). TCRdb processed the 5' RACE reads anew with MiXCR; each CDR3 protein has one entry. The sample lists more than 95,000 distinct CDR3 sequences, under 9% occurring once. This specimen comes from a study of T cells after yellow fever vaccination. General study points: Contamination of FACS-sorted repertoires by abundant clonotypes from the bulk population could occur.

There are 14 residues in the CDR3. The germline V gene has CDR1 MGHRA and CDR2 YSYEKL. The V gene lost 7 bases and the J gene lost 5 bases, with 14 bases spanning the gap. The rearrangement uses TRBV4-1 and TRBJ2-2; TRBD2 is a possible D gene (6 bases). The receptor's source is a man aged 18 to 30 who received the YFV17D yellow fever vaccine. Specimen: CD8+ T cells sorted from PBMCs, collected on the day of the yellow fever booster vaccination. CDR3 DNA sequence: TGCGCCAGCACGGGAGATACAAGGACCGGGGAGCTGTTTTTT. It encodes CASTGDTRTGELFF.